One sample yielded the 2 T cell receptor beta chains listed below, sequenced in a study of control samples from healthy donors and cancer patients (TCRdb year 2020). The receptor library was made with the immunoSEQ multiplex PCR assay. What TCRdb holds here is the immuneACCESS table cut down to in-frame rearrangements. Part of the clones is not present; checked against another copy, under half of the missing clones reflect an unresolved V gene, and the others are unexplained. The sample has roughly 220,000 clones on record, just under 95% of them singletons. About 1.6% of the sample rests with the top ten. The sample taken for sequencing was blood. The receptors were sampled from a man between 50 and 59 years old in good health.

The gene calls are TRBV15 and TRBJ1-2; D is uncertain. V was trimmed by 0 bases and J by 2 bases, leaving 13 bases between them. The CDR3 runs to 16 residues. Per the germline V gene, CDR1 is LNHNV and CDR2 is YYDKDF (reference sequence). The CDR3 protein is CATSRDGFSLNYGYTF. CDR3 DNA: TGTGCCACCAGCAGAGACGGGTTTAGTCTCAACTATGGCTACACCTTC.

This chain uses TRBV5-1 with TRBJ1-1, with 9 bases aligning to TRBD1. This CDR3 has 13 amino acids. Germline V CDR1 and CDR2: SGHRS, YFSETQ. The V segment lost 1 base and the J segment 11 bases; nucleotides outside the gene matches: 6. CDR3 in DNA: TGCGCCAGCAGCTTGATTTCGGGACAGGGCGCTTTCTTT. This encodes CASSLISGQGAFF.